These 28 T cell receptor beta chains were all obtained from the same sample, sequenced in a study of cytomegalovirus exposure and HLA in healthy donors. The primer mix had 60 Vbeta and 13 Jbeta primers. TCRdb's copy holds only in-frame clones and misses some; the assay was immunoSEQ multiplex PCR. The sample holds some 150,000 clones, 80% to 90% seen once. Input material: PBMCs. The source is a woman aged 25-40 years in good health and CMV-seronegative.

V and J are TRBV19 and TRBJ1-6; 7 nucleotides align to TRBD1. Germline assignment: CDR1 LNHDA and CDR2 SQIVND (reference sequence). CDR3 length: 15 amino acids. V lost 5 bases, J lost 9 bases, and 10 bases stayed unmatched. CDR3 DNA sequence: TGTGCCAGTAGTCCATCCGCCAGGGGGACTTCACCCCTCCACTTT. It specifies CASSPSARGTSPLHF.

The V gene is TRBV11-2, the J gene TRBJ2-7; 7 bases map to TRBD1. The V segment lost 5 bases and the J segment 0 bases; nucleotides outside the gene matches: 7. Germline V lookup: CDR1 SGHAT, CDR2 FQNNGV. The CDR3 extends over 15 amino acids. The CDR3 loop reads CASSRYRGSSYEQYF. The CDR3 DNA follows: TGTGCCAGCAGCCGCTACAGGGGAAGCTCCTACGAGCAGTACTTC.

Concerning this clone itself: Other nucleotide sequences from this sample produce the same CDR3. The CDR3 reads CASSQGGRETQYF. CDR3 nucleotides: TGCGCCAGCAGCCAAGGGGGGCGCGAGACCCAGTACTTC. This rearrangement joins TRBV4-1 to TRBJ2-5; D is possibly TRBD1 (6 bases). V dropped 1 base and J dropped 5 bases, with 8 bases sitting between them. The CDR3 consists of 13 residues. The germline V gene encodes CDR1 MGHRA and CDR2 YSYEKL.

CDR3 DNA sequence: TGTGCCAGCAGCTTGCAGGGGTCCGGGGAGCTGTTTTTT. This codes for CASSLQGSGELFF. The rearrangement uses TRBV5-6 and TRBJ2-2; a possible D gene is TRBD1 (6 bases). CDR1 SGHDT and CDR2 YYEEEE come from the germline V gene. The CDR3 covers 13 residues. The V and J ends lost 1 base and 6 bases respectively, with 7 bases between them.

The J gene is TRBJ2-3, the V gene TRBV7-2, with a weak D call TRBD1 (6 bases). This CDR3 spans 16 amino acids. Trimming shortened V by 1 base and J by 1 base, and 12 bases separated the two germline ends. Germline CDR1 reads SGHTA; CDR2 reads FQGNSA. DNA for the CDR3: TGTGCCAGCAGCTTAGTCGGGGCAGGGGGCACAGATACGCAGTATTTT. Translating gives CASSLVGAGGTDTQYF.

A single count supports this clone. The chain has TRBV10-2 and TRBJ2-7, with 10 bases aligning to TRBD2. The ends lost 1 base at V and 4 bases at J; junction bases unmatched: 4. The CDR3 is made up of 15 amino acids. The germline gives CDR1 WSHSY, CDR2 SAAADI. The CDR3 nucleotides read TGCGCCAGCAGTGAGTGGCCTAGCGGGGGTTACGAGCAGTACTTC. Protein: CASSEWPSGGYEQYF.

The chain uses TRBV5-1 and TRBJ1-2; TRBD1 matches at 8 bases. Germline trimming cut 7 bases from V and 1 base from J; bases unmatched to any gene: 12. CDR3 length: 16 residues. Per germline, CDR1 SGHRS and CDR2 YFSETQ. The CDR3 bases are TGCGCCAGCTCCGACCCCAGACAGGGGATTAACTATGGCTACACCTTC. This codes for CASSDPRQGINYGYTF.

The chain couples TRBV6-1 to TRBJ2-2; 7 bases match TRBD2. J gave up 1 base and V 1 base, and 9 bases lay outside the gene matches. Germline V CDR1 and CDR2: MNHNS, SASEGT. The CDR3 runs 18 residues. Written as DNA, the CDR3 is TGTGCCAGCAGTGAAGTCGCGATGGGGGGGTTGAACACCGGGGAGCTGTTTTTT. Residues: CASSEVAMGGLNTGELFF.

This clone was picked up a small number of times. The CDR3 DNA reads as TGTGCCACCAGCAGCCCCCGGGACGGGAGTTCCTACGAGCAGTACTTC. Translating gives CATSSPRDGSSYEQYF. V is TRBV15 and J is TRBJ2-7; TRBD2 might be the D (6 bases). The germline V gene has CDR1 LNHNV and CDR2 YYDKDF (reference sequence). With 3 bases removed from V and 1 base from J, the gap between germline ends came to 16 bases. The CDR3 sequence is 16 residues long.

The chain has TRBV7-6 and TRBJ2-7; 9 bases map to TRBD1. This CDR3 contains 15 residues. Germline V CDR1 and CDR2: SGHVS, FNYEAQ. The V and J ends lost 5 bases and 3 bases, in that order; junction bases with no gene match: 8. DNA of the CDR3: TGTGCCAGCAGCCAAGGGACAGGGTTCAACTACGAGCAGTACTTC. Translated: CASSQGTGFNYEQYF.

The CDR3 region has the DNA TGTGCCAGTAGTATTGGTGGACAGGCCTACAATGAGCAGTTCTTC. It yields the protein CASSIGGQAYNEQFF. The genes are TRBV19 and TRBJ2-1; 7 nucleotides line up with TRBD1. The CDR3 length is 15 residues. V trimming: 3 bases; J trimming: 2 bases; junction bases outside the gene matches: 4. Germline CDR1 is LNHDA and CDR2 is SQIVND (reference sequence).

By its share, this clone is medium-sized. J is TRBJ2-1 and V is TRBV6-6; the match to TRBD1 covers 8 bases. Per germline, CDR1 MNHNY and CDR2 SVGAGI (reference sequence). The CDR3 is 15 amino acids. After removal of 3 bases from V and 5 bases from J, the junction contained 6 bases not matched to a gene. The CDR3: CASSYLRGLNNEQFF. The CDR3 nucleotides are TGTGCCAGCAGTTATCTCAGGGGGCTGAACAATGAGCAGTTCTTC.

For the CDR3, the DNA is TGCGCCAGCAGCCCGCGTGGGGGCTTTAATAGGGTCTACGAGCAGTACTTC. This sequence encodes CASSPRGGFNRVYEQYF. The chain couples TRBV4-1 to TRBJ2-7, with TRBD1 as a possible D gene (6 bases). This CDR3 has 17 amino acids. Per the germline V gene, CDR1 is MGHRA and CDR2 is YSYEKL. The V and J ends lost 4 bases and 3 bases respectively, with 22 bases between them.

CDR3 DNA sequence: TGTGCCAGTAGTATGGACAGGACCCAGCCCCAGCATTTT. Protein: CASSMDRTQPQHF. This chain connects TRBV19 to TRBJ1-5, with 7 bases fitting TRBD1. Germline V gene data show CDR1 as LNHDA and CDR2 as SQIVND (reference sequence). This CDR3 has 13 amino acids. Trimming at V came to 3 bases and at J to 7 bases, leaving 3 bases not matched to a gene.

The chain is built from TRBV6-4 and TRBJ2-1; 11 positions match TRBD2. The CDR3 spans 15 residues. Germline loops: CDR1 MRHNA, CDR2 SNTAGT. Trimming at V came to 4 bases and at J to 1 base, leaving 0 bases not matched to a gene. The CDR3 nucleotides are TGTGCCAGCAGTGTAGCGGGAGGGTCCTACAATGAGCAGTTCTTC. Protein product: CASSVAGGSYNEQFF.

In DNA, the CDR3 is TGTGCCAGCAGTTATGGTTCGTCGGGCTACGAGCAGTACTTC. This translates into CASSYGSSGYEQYF. This sequence joins TRBV6-5 and TRBJ2-7; D unresolved. V was clipped by 3 bases and J by 3 bases, with 12 bases between them. The CDR3 is 14 amino acids. From germline, CDR1 is MNHEY and CDR2 SVGAGI.

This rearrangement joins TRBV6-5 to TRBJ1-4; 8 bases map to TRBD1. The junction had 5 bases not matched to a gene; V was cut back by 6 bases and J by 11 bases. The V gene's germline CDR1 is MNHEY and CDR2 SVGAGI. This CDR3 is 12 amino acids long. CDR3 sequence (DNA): TGTGCCAGCAGGTCGGACAGGGACAAACTGTTTTTT. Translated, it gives CASRSDRDKLFF.

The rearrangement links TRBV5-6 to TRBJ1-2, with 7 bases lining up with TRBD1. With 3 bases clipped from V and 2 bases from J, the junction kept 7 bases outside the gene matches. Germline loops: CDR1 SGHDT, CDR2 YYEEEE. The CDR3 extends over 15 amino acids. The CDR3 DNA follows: TGTGCCAGCAGCTCCCGACAGGGTTTAAACTATGGCTACACCTTC. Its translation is CASSSRQGLNYGYTF.

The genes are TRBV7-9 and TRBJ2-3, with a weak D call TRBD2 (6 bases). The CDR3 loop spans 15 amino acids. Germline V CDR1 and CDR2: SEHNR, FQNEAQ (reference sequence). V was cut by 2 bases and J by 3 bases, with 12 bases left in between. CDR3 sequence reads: CASSLLGSRTDTQYF. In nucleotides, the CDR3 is TGTGCCAGCAGCTTACTCGGGAGTCGGACAGATACGCAGTATTTT.

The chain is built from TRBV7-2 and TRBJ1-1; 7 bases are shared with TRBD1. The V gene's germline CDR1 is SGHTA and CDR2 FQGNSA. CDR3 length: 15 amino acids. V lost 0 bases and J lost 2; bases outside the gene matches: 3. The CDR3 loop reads CASSLAGTANTEAFF. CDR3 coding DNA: TGTGCCAGCAGCTTAGCTGGGACAGCTAACACTGAAGCTTTCTTT.

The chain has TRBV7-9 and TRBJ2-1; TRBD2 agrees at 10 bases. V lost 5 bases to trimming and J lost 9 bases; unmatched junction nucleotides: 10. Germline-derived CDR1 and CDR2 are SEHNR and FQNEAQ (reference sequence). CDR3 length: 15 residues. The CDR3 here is CASSPSGRRLVEQFF. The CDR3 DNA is TGTGCCAGCAGCCCTAGCGGGAGAAGATTAGTTGAGCAGTTCTTC.

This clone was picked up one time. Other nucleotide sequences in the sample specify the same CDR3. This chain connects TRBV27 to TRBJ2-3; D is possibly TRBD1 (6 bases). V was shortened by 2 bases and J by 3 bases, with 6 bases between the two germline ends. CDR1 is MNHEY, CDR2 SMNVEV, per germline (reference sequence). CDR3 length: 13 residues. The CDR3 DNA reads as TGTGCCAGCAGTTTAAGGGGGACAGATACGCAGTATTTT. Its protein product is CASSLRGTDTQYF.

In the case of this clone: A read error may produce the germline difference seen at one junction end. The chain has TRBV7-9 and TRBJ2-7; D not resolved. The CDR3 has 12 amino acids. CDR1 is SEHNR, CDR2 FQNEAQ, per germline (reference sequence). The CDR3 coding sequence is TGTTCCAGCAGCCACATAAACTACGAGCAGTACTTC. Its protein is CSSSHINYEQYF.

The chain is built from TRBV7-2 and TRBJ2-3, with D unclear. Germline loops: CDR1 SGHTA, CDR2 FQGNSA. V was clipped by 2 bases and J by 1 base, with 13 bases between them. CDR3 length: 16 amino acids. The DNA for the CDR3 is TGTGCCAGCAGCTTATTTGGTACCAGCGGCACAGATACGCAGTATTTT. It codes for CASSLFGTSGTDTQYF.

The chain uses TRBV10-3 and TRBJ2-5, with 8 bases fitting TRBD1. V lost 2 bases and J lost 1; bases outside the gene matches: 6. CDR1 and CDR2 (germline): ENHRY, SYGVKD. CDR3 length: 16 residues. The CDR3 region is CAISERTGLIQETQYF. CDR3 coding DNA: TGTGCCATCAGTGAGCGGACAGGGCTTATCCAAGAGACCCAGTACTTC.

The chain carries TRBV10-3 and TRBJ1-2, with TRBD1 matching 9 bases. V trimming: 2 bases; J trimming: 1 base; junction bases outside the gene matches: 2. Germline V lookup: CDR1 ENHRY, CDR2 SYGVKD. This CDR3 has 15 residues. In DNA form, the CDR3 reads TGTGCCATCAGTGAGGGACAGGGGTTTAACTATGGCTACACCTTC. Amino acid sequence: CAISEGQGFNYGYTF.

CDR3: CASSFFGHEQFF. DNA for the CDR3: TGTGCCAGCAGTTTTTTTGGGCATGAGCAGTTCTTC. The chain carries TRBV28 and TRBJ2-1; D not certain. This CDR3 contains 12 residues. In germline, CDR1 is MDHEN, CDR2 SYDVKM. Trimming took 3 bases from V and 8 from J, leaving 8 bases between them.

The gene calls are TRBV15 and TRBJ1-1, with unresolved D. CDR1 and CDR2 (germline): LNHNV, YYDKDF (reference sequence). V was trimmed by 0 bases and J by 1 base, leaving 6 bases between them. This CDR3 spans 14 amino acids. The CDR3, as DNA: TGTGCCACCAGCAGAGATTCTTGGAACACTGAAGCTTTCTTT. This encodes CATSRDSWNTEAFF.